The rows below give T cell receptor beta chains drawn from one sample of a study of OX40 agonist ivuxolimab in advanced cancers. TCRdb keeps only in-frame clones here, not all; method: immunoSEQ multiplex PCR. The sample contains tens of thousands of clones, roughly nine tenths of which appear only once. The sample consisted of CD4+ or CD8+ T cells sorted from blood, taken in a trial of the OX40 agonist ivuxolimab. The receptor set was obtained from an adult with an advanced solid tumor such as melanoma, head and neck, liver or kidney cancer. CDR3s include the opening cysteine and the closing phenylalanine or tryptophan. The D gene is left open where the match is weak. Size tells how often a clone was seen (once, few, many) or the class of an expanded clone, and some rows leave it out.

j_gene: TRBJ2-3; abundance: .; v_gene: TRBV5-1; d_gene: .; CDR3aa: CASSLIGSGTDTQYF; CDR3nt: TGCGCCAGCAGCTTGATCGGGTCAGGCACAGATACGCAGTATTTT
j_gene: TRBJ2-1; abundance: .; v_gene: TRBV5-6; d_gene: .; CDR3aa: CASSSRFRNNEQFF; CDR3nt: TGTGCCAGCAGCTCCAGGTTTAGGAACAATGAGCAGTTCTTC
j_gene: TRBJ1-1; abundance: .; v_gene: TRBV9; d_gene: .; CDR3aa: CASSASPGRLTEAFF; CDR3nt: TGTGCCAGCAGCGCCTCTCCCGGACGTCTCACTGAAGCTTTCTTT
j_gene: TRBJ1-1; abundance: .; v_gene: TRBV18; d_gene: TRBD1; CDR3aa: CASSPWTGEEAFF; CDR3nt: TGTGCCAGCTCGCCGTGGACAGGGGAAGAAGCTTTCTTT
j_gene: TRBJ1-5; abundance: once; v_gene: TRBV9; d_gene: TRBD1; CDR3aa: CASSVYGQGPQHF; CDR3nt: TGTGCCAGCAGCGTATATGGACAGGGGCCCCAGCATTTT
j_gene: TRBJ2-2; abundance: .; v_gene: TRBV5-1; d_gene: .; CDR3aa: CASSFSRNTGELFF; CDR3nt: TGCGCCAGCAGCTTTTCCAGGAACACCGGGGAGCTGTTTTTT
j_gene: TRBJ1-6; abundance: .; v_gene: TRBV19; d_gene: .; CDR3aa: CASSFGASPAPLHF; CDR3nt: TGTGCCAGTAGCTTCGGGGCCTCCCCCGCGCCCCTCCACTTT
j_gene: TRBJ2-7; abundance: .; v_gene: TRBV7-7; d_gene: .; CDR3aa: CASSPGNSYEQYF; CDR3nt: TGTGCCAGCAGCCCGGGGAATTCCTACGAGCAGTACTTC
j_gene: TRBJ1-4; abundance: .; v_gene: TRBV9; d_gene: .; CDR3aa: CASSSTYREEKLFF; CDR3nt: TGTGCCAGCAGCAGTACCTACAGGGAAGAAAAACTGTTTTTT
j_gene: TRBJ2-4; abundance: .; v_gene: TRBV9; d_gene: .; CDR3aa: CASSPQGRKGSIQYF; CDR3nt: TGTGCCAGCAGCCCCCAAGGAAGAAAGGGTAGCATTCAGTACTTC
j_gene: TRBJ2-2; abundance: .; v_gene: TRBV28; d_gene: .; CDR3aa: CASSLMARLAHTGELFF; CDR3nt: TGTGCCAGCAGTTTGATGGCCCGCCTAGCTCACACCGGGGAGCTGTTTTTT
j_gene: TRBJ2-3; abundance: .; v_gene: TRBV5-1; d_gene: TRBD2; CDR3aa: CASSLMLAGDTDTQYF; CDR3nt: TGCGCCAGCAGCTTGATGCTAGCGGGGGACACAGATACGCAGTATTTT
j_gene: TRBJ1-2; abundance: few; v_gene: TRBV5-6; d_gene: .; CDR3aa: CASSDSGDGYTF; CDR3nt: TGTGCCAGCAGCGACTCAGGGGATGGCTACACCTTC
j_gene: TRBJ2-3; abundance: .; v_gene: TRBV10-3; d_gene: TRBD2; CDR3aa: CAISSGGVRDTQYF; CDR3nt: TGTGCCATCAGTAGCGGGGGGGTAAGAGATACGCAGTATTTT
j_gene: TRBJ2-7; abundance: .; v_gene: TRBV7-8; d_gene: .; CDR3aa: CASSFGWGVSYEQYF; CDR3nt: TGTGCCAGCAGCTTTGGCTGGGGGGTTTCCTACGAGCAGTACTTC
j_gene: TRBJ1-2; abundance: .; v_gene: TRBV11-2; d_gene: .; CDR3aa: CASSLGAGAGYGYTF; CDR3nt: TGTGCCAGCAGCTTAGGCGCGGGGGCCGGATATGGCTACACCTTC
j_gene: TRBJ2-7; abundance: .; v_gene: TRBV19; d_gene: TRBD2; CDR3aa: CASSSGGRAGEQYF; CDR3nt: TGTGCCAGTAGTAGTGGCGGGAGGGCCGGCGAGCAGTACTTC
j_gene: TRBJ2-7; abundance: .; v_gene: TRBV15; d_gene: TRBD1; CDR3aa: CATSTRTGYGEQYF; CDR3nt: TGTGCCACCAGCACGCGGACAGGTTACGGCGAGCAGTACTTC
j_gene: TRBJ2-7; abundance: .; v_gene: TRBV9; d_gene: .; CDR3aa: CASSVAPYLGYEQYF; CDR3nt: TGTGCCAGCAGCGTAGCCCCCTACCTCGGGTACGAGCAGTACTTC
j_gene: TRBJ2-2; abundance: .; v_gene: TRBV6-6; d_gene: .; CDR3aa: CASSQLDTGELFF; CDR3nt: TGTGCCAGCAGTCAATTGGACACCGGGGAGCTGTTTTTT
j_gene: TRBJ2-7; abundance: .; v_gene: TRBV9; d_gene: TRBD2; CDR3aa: CASSVTPSGSVYEQYF; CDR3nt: TGTGCCAGCAGCGTCACCCCTAGCGGGAGTGTCTACGAGCAGTACTTC
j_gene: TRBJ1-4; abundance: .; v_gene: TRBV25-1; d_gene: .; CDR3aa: CASSENNEKLFF; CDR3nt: TGTGCCAGCAGTGAAAACAATGAAAAACTGTTTTTT
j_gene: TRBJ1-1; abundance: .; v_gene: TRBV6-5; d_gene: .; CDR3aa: CASSYQGHTEAFF; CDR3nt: TGTGCCAGTAGCTACCAGGGTCACACTGAAGCTTTCTTT
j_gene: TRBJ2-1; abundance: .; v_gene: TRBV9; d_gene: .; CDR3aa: CASSPSPTALIYNEQFF; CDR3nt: TGTGCCAGCAGCCCCTCCCCAACAGCTCTTATCTACAATGAGCAGTTCTTC
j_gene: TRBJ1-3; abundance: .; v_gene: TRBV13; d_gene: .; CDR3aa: CASSLGQGGNTIYF; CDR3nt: TGTGCCAGCAGCTTAGGACAGGGTGGAAACACCATATATTTT
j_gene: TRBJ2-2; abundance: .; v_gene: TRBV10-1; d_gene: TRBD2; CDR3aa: CASRGPPEREGDTGELFF; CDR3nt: TGCGCCAGCAGGGGCCCGCCAGAGCGGGAGGGCGACACCGGGGAGCTGTTTTTT